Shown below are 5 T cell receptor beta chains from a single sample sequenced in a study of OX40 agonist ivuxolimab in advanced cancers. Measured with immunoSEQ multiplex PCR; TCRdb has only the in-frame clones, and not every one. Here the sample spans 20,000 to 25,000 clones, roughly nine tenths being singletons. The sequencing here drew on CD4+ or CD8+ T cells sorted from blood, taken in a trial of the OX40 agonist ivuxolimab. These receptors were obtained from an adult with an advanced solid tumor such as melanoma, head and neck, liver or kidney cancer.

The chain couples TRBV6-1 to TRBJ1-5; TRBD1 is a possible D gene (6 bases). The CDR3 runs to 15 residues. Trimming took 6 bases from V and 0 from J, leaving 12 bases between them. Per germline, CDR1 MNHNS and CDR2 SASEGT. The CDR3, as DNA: TGTGCCAGCAGCCTAGGACAGTATAGCAATCAGCCCCAGCATTTT. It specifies CASSLGQYSNQPQHF.

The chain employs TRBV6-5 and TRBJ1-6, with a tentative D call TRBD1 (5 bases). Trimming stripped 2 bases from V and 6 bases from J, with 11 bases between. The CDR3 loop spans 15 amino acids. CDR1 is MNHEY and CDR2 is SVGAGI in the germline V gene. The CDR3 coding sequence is TGTGCCAGCAGTTACGGATCAGGGTCTAATTCACCCCTCCACTTT. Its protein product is CASSYGSGSNSPLHF.

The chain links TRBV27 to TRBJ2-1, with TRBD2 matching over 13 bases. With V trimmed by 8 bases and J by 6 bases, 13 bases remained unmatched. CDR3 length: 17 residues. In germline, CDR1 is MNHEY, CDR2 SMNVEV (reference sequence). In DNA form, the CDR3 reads TGTGCCAGCGGTGATACTAGCGGGAGGGTCCGTGGCAATGAGCAGTTCTTC. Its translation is CASGDTSGRVRGNEQFF.

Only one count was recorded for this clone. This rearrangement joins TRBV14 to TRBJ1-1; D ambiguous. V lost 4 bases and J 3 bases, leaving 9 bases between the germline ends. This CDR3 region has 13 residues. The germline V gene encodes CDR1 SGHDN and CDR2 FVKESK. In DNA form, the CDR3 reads TGTGCCAGCAGCCTCAACTTGGACACTGAAGCTTTCTTT. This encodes CASSLNLDTEAFF.

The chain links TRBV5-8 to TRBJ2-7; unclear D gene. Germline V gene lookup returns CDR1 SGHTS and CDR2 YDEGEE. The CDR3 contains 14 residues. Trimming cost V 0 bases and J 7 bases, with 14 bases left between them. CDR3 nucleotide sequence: TGTGCCAGCAGCTTGGGTCGGAAGACGCGGGAGCAGTACTTC. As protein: CASSLGRKTREQYF. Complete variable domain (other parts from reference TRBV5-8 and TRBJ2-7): EAGVTQSPTHLIKTRGQQATLRCSPISGHTSVYWYQQALGLGLQFLLWYDEGEERNRGNFPPRFSGRQFPNYSSELNVNALELEDSALYLCASSLGRKTREQYFGPGTRLTVT.